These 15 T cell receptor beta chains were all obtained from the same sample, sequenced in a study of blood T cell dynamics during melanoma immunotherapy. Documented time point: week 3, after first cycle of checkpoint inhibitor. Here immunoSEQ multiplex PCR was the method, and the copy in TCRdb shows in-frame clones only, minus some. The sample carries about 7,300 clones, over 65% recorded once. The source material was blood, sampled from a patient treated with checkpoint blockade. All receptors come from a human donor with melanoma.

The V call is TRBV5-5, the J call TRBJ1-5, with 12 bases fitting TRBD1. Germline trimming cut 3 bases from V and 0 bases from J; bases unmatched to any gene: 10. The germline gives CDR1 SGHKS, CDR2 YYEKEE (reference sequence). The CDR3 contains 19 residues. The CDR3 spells CASSYTTGTGGYSNQPQHF. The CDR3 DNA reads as TGTGCCAGCAGCTATACGACGGGGACAGGGGGCTATAGCAATCAGCCCCAGCATTTT.

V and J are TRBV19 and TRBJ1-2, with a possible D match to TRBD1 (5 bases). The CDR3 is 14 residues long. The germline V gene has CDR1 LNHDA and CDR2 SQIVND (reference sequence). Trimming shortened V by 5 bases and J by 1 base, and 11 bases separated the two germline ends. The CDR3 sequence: CASSLGHLNYGYTF. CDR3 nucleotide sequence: TGTGCCAGTAGTCTCGGACACCTTAACTATGGCTACACCTTC.

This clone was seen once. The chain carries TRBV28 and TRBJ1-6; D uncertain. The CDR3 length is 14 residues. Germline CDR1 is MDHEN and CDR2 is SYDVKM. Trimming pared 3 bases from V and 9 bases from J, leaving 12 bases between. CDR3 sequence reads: CASSFHTTGSPLHF. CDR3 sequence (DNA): TGTGCCAGCAGTTTCCACACGACTGGTTCACCCCTCCACTTT.

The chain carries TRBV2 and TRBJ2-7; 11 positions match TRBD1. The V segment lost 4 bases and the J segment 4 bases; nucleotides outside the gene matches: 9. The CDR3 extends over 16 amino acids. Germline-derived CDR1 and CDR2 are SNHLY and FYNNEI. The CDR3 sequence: CASSVVRDRGLYEQYF. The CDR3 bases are TGTGCCAGCAGTGTTGTCCGGGACAGGGGGTTGTACGAGCAGTACTTC.

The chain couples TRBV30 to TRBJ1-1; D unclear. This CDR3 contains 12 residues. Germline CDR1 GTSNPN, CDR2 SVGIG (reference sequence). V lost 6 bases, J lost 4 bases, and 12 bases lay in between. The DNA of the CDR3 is TGTGCCTGCGGCGTTCTTGTCACTGAAGCTTTCTTT. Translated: CACGVLVTEAFF. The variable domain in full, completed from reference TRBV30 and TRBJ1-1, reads SQTIHQWPATLVQPVGSPLSLECTVEGTSNPNLYWYRQAAGRGLQLLFYSVGIGQISSEVPQNLSASRPQDRQFILSSKKLLLSDSGFYLCACGVLVTEAFFGQGTRLTVV.

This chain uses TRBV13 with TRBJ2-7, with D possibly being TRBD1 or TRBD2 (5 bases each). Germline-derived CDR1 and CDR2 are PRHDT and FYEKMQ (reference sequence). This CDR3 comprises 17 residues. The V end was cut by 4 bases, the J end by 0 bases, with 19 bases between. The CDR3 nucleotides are TGTGCCAGCAGCTACACACCCCGGGACCGCAGCTCCTACGAGCAGTACTTC. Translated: CASSYTPRDRSSYEQYF.

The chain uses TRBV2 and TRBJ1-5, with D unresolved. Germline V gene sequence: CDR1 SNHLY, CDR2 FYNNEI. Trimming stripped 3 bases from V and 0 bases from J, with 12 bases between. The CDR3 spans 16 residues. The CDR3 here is CASSETVVNSNQPQHF. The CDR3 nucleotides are TGTGCCAGCAGTGAGACGGTGGTTAATAGCAATCAGCCCCAGCATTTT. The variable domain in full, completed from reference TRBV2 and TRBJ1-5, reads EPEVTQTPSHQVTQMGQEVILRCVPISNHLYFYWYRQILGQKVEFLVSFYNNEISEKSEIFDDQFSVERPDGSNFTLKIRSTKLEDSAMYFCASSETVVNSNQPQHFGDGTRLSIL.

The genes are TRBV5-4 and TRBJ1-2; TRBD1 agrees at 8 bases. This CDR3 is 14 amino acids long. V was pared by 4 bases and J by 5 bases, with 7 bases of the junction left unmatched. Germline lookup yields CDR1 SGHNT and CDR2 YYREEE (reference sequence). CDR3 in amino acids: CASSPGTGSYGYTF. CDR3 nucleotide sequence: TGTGCCAGCAGCCCCGGGACAGGATCGTATGGCTACACCTTC.

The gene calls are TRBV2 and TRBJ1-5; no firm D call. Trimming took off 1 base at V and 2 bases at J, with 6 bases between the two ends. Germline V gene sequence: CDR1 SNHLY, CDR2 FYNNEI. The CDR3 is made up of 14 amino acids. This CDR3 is CASSEGLGNQPQHF. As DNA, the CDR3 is TGTGCCAGCAGTGAAGGACTTGGCAATCAGCCCCAGCATTTT.

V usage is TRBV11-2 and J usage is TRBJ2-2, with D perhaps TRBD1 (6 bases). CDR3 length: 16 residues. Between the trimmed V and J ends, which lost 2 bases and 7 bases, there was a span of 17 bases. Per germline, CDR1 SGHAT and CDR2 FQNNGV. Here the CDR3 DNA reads TGTGCCAGCAGCTTATTGATCGGGAAAGGGGGCGGGGAGCTGTTTTTT. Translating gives CASSLLIGKGGGELFF.

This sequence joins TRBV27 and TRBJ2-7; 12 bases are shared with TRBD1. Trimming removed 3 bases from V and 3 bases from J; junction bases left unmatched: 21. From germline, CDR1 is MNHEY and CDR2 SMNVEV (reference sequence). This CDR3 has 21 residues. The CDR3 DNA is TGTGCCAGCAGTTTCGGGGGATCGGGACAGGGGGCATCAGTTCGCGTCTACGAGCAGTACTTC. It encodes CASSFGGSGQGASVRVYEQYF.

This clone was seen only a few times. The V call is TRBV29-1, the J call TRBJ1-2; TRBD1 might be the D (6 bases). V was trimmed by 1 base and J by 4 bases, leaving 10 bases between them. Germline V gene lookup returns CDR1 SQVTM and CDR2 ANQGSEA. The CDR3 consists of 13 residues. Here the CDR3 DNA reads TGCAGCGTTGAAGGGACAGTGATCTATGGCTACACCTTC. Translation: CSVEGTVIYGYTF. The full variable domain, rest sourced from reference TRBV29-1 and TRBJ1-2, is SAVISQKPSRDICQRGTSLTIQCQVDSQVTMMFWYRQQPGQSLTLIATANQGSEATYESGFVIDKFPISRPNLTFSTLTVSNMSPEDSSIYLCSVEGTVIYGYTFGSGTRLTVV.

The CDR3 DNA sequence: TGTGCCACCAGCCTTACGGGGGAGGGGCTATATGGCTACACCTTC. Its translation: CATSLTGEGLYGYTF. The chain has TRBV15 and TRBJ1-2; possibly TRBD1 for D (5 bases). Germline V gene data show CDR1 as LNHNV and CDR2 as YYDKDF (reference sequence). V was trimmed by 5 bases and J by 5 bases, leaving 18 bases between them. This CDR3 is built from 15 residues.

The CDR3 nucleotides read TGTGCCATCAGTGAGTCGGGAGGGACAGGGAGCCCTAATGAAAAACTGTTTTTT. Its protein is CAISESGGTGSPNEKLFF. The chain joins TRBV10-3 to TRBJ1-4; TRBD1 matches 9 bases. There are 18 residues in the CDR3. After removal of 0 bases from V and 3 bases from J, the junction contained 8 bases not matched to a gene. CDR1 is ENHRY and CDR2 is SYGVKD in the germline V gene.

CDR3 coding DNA: TGTGCCAGCAGCTCCGGGGCGGCCCCTCGGGGTTCACCCCTCCACTTT. Its translation: CASSSGAAPRGSPLHF. J is TRBJ1-6 and V is TRBV7-6; D is possibly TRBD1 (5 bases). The CDR3 is 16 residues long. The germline CDR1 and CDR2 sequences are SGHVS and FNYEAQ. Trimming removed 4 bases at V and 9 bases at J, with 19 bases between.